This T cell receptor beta chain was found in a study of vaccination effects on CD4 cells after COVID-19. Study outcomes and limitations: The study dataset contains few convalescent patients and includes no early post-infection timepoints.

On this clone: As yet, its antigen is unknown.

The assay was immunoSEQ multiplex PCR, and TCRdb's table has in-frame clones only and misses some. The sample includes approximately 74,000 clones, around 74% of them seen just once. Antigen-specific CD4+ T cell clonotypes were called by their expansion after viral peptide-pool culture in ViraFEST. The culture ran for nine to ten days, and then CD4+ T cells were isolated. All study participants received two doses of BNT162b2 or mRNA-1273 vaccine. Each vaccine recipient was nucleocapsid antibody negative and had no prior SARS-CoV-2 infection. The sequencing used CD4+ T cells from PBMCs cultured with HCoV-OC43 spike peptides, collected after COVID-19 vaccination. The subset is: HCoV-OC43 spike overlapping peptide pool stimulation. This TCR came from a human donor who received a COVID-19 vaccine.

The chain's CDR3 is CASSPRAGEQFF. The CDR3 nucleotides are TGTGCCAGCAGCCCGCGGGCGGGAGAGCAGTTCTTC. This sequence joins TRBV3-1 (or the pseudogene TRBV3-2) and TRBJ2-1, with a weak D call TRBD2 (6 bases). Germline-derived CDR1 and CDR2 are LGHDT and YNNKEL (reference sequence). V was clipped by 4 bases and J by 10 bases, with 11 bases between them. The CDR3 sequence is 12 residues long.